These 20 T cell receptor beta chains share one sample of origin, sequenced in a study of cytomegalovirus exposure and HLA in healthy donors. The PCR was carried out with 60 Vbeta primers and 13 Jbeta primers. Only in-frame clones appear in the TCRdb table, and some are missing; sequencing was by immunoSEQ multiplex PCR. The table records 60,000 to 80,000 clones, approximately 79% of them present only once. Specimen: PBMCs. These receptors were collected from a young woman in good health and CMV-seronegative.

This chain connects TRBV7-2 to TRBJ1-6; no reliable D call. The CDR3 consists of 14 residues. V gave up 4 bases and J gave up 9 bases, with 13 bases separating them. Germline values: CDR1 SGHTA, CDR2 FQGNSA. CDR3: CASSSGSLGSPLHF. CDR3 nucleotide sequence: TGTGCCAGCAGCTCGGGGAGCCTCGGTTCACCCCTCCACTTT.

The chain combines TRBV10-3 with TRBJ2-7; no clear D gene. V was clipped by 3 bases and J by 5 bases, with 8 bases between them. CDR3 length: 12 amino acids. The V gene's germline CDR1 is ENHRY and CDR2 SYGVKD. The CDR3 spells CAISDQVDEQYF. The CDR3 DNA follows: TGTGCCATCAGTGATCAGGTCGACGAGCAGTACTTC.

V gene TRBV9 combines with J gene TRBJ1-3; D uncertain. This CDR3 comprises 16 residues. Trimming pared 2 bases from V and 0 bases from J, leaving 12 bases between. Germline CDR1 SGDLS, CDR2 YYNGEE. The CDR3 region is CASSVGSSISGNTIYF. The CDR3 DNA follows: TGTGCCAGCAGCGTGGGCAGCTCAATCTCTGGAAACACCATATATTTT.

The chain carries TRBV7-2 and TRBJ1-2; D not certain. This CDR3 region has 14 residues. Germline CDR1 is SGHTA and CDR2 is FQGNSA. The ends were cut back, 5 bases at V and 4 bases at J, with 14 bases in the middle. CDR3 sequence: CASSQASGSYGYTF. The CDR3 region has the DNA TGTGCCAGCAGCCAGGCGTCGGGGTCCTATGGCTACACCTTC.

The chain has TRBV5-5 and TRBJ2-1, with D tentatively TRBD2 (6 bases). This CDR3 contains 15 residues. The germline gives CDR1 SGHKS, CDR2 YYEKEE (reference sequence). The germline V and J ends were trimmed by 5 bases and 2 bases, with 14 bases remaining between them. The CDR3 reads CASSANSGTYNEQFF. The DNA for the CDR3 is TGTGCCAGCAGTGCGAATAGCGGCACCTACAATGAGCAGTTCTTC.

Here the CDR3 reads CASSSHQGDSPLHF. As DNA, the CDR3 is TGTGCCAGCAGTTCCCATCAGGGCGATTCACCCCTCCACTTT. This chain connects TRBV28 to TRBJ1-6; a possible D gene is TRBD1 (5 bases). CDR1 is MDHEN, CDR2 SYDVKM, per germline. The V gene lost 4 bases and the J gene lost 8 bases, with 12 bases spanning the gap. The CDR3 loop spans 14 amino acids.

This rearrangement joins TRBV30 to TRBJ2-7; D is unclear. CDR1 and CDR2 from the germline V gene are GTSNPN and SVGIG (reference sequence). The CDR3 is 13 amino acids. Trimming left V 2 bases short and J 5 bases short, with 13 bases between. The CDR3: CAWSTTKIDEQYF. The CDR3 DNA follows: TGTGCCTGGAGTACGACAAAGATCGACGAGCAGTACTTC.

V usage is TRBV20-1 and J usage is TRBJ2-7; D is perhaps TRBD1 (6 bases). Germline V gene sequence: CDR1 DFQATT, CDR2 SNEGSKA (reference sequence). V was trimmed by 3 bases and J by 6 bases, leaving 9 bases between them. CDR3 length: 11 amino acids. CDR3: CSASEGGEQYV. CDR3 coding DNA: TGCAGTGCTAGTGAAGGGGGCGAGCAGTACGTC.

This chain joins TRBV30 and TRBJ2-7; 11 nucleotides agree with TRBD1. Trimming cost V 5 bases and J 3 bases; bases outside gene matches: 6. The CDR3 runs 14 residues. Germline CDR1 and CDR2: GTSNPN and SVGIG (reference sequence). CDR3 protein: CAWPPGTGGYEQYF. The CDR3 region has the DNA TGTGCCTGGCCTCCGGGGACAGGGGGCTACGAGCAGTACTTC.

This clone appeared a few times. V is TRBV4-3 and J is TRBJ2-2, with D perhaps TRBD2 (5 bases). The CDR3 is 15 residues long. V lost 2 bases to trimming and J lost 5 bases, with 12 bases between them. Germline V gives CDR1 LGHNA, CDR2 YSLEER. CDR3 in amino acids: CASSQTLAETGELFF. CDR3 DNA sequence: TGCGCCAGCAGCCAAACCCTAGCAGAAACCGGGGAGCTGTTTTTT.

J is TRBJ1-2 and V is TRBV9, with D maybe TRBD1 (5 bases). The germline CDR1 and CDR2 sequences are SGDLS and YYNGEE. The V end lost 0 bases, the J end lost 8 bases, and 14 bases lay between the germline ends. This CDR3 has 14 amino acids. This CDR3 reads CASSVGGATPGYTF. In nucleotides, the CDR3 is TGTGCCAGCAGCGTAGGGGGCGCAACCCCCGGCTACACCTTC.

The chain uses TRBV11-2 and TRBJ2-3, with no clear D. Between the trimmed V and J ends, which lost 5 bases and 2 bases, there was a span of 11 bases. The CDR3 is 14 amino acids. Looked up from germline, CDR1 is SGHAT and CDR2 is FQNNGV. The CDR3 coding sequence is TGTGCCAGCAGCCCGTCACAGAACACAGATACGCAGTATTTT. Translated, it gives CASSPSQNTDTQYF.

The chain links TRBV14 to TRBJ1-3; D is unclear. The CDR3 has 13 amino acids. From germline, CDR1 is SGHDN and CDR2 FVKESK. The germline V and J ends were trimmed by 4 bases and 0 bases, with 4 bases remaining between them. This chain's CDR3 is CASSPFSGNTIYF. The DNA for the CDR3 is TGTGCCAGCAGCCCTTTCTCTGGAAACACCATATATTTT.

This clone has only one observation. The V and J genes are TRBV6-1 and TRBJ1-4, with 8 positions matching TRBD1. J gave up 4 bases and V 10 bases, and 8 bases lay outside the gene matches. Germline CDR1 reads MNHNS; CDR2 reads SASEGT. This CDR3 is built from 14 residues. CDR3 DNA sequence: TGTGCCACCTATTCCGACAGGGGTAATGAAAAACTGTTTTTT. It specifies CATYSDRGNEKLFF.

This rearrangement joins TRBV7-7 to TRBJ1-3, with TRBD1 matching over 7 bases. The germline CDR1 and CDR2 sequences are SSHAT and FNYEAQ (reference sequence). The CDR3 length is 13 residues. CDR3 residues: CASSTGPGNTIYF. Here the CDR3 DNA reads TGTGCTAGTTCGACAGGGCCCGGAAACACCATATATTTT.

The J gene is TRBJ2-5, the V gene TRBV4-2; TRBD2 agrees at 14 bases. With 1 base clipped from V and 2 bases from J, the junction kept 0 bases outside the gene matches. The CDR3 sequence is 16 residues long. Germline CDR1 reads LGHNA; CDR2 reads YNFKEQ. The CDR3 loop is CASSQGTSGGQETQYF. CDR3 DNA: TGTGCCAGCAGCCAAGGGACTAGCGGGGGGCAAGAGACCCAGTACTTC.

V gene TRBV30 combines with J gene TRBJ1-4; no clear D gene. The CDR3 runs to 13 residues. V was pared by 3 bases and J by 8 bases, with 13 bases between. Germline V CDR1 and CDR2: GTSNPN, SVGIG (reference sequence). The CDR3 DNA sequence: TGTGCCTGGAGCCTCAGACCGGAGGAAAAACTGTTTTTT. Protein product: CAWSLRPEEKLFF.

The rearrangement uses TRBV7-9 and TRBJ2-2; TRBD1 aligns across 7 bases. The germline CDR1 and CDR2 sequences are SEHNR and FQNEAQ (reference sequence). This CDR3 has 15 amino acids. With 5 bases clipped from V and 3 bases from J, the junction kept 6 bases outside the gene matches. The CDR3: CASSGRTGDTGELFF. In nucleotides, the CDR3 is TGTGCCAGCAGCGGTAGGACAGGCGACACCGGGGAGCTGTTTTTT.

The CDR3 DNA reads TGTGCCAGCAGCGCCGGTTCTCGGGGCACAGATACGCAGTATTTT. Protein sequence: CASSAGSRGTDTQYF. The rearrangement uses TRBV9 and TRBJ2-3; no definite D call. Germline V gives CDR1 SGDLS, CDR2 YYNGEE. The CDR3 runs 15 residues. Between the trimmed V and J ends, which lost 3 bases and 1 base, there was a span of 12 bases. Together with reference TRBV9 and TRBJ2-3, the CDR3 gives the full variable domain: DSGVTQTPKHLITATGQRVTLRCSPRSGDLSVYWYQQSLDQGLQFLIQYYNGEERAKGNILERFSAQQFPDLHSELNLSSLELGDSALYFCASSAGSRGTDTQYFGPGTRLTVL.

The chain links TRBV4-3 to TRBJ2-1; no clear D gene. Germline V gives CDR1 LGHNA, CDR2 YSLEER. The CDR3 covers 13 residues. V was pared by 0 bases and J by 10 bases, with 10 bases between. The CDR3 DNA sequence: TGCGCCAGCAGCCAAGAAACTGTGCTGGAGCAGTTCTTC. It codes for CASSQETVLEQFF.